The 16 T cell receptor beta chains below come from one sample, sequenced in a study of blood T cells in healthy people across ages. Through a sample-barcoded 5' primer and a J-beta primer mix, a second PCR was run for roughly 7 to 11 cycles. TCRdb re-called the 5' RACE reads with MiXCR, one entry per CDR3 protein. The data contain some 760,000 distinct CDR3 sequences, 25% of them singletons. The same specimen was also included in a second study, on T cells of mothers and their children.

Sequenced material: blood. Receptors were obtained from a boy between 10 and 17 years old in good health.

The J gene is TRBJ2-5, the V gene TRBV20-1, with D unclear. The length of the CDR3 is 10 residues. Germline V gene sequence: CDR1 DFQATT, CDR2 SNEGSKA (reference sequence). The V gene lost 3 bases and the J gene lost 5 bases, with 4 bases spanning the gap. The CDR3 protein is CSASDETQYF. The CDR3 nucleotides read TGCAGTGCTAGCGATGAGACCCAGTACTTC.

The chain employs TRBV4-2 and TRBJ2-1, with 8 bases lining up with TRBD1. From germline, CDR1 is LGHNA and CDR2 YNFKEQ. Trimming removed 1 base from V and 3 bases from J; junction bases left unmatched: 11. The CDR3 is 18 residues long. The CDR3 region has the DNA TGTGCCAGCAGCCAAGGACCATCCCGGGACAGGAGCTACAATGAGCAGTTCTTC. It encodes CASSQGPSRDRSYNEQFF.

A few counts support this clonotype. The chain employs TRBV11-2 and TRBJ2-5; TRBD2 matches at 7 bases. Matching the DNA end better, TRBJ2-1 makes the J call doubtful. Germline-derived CDR1 and CDR2 are SGHAT and FQNNGV. This CDR3 has 16 amino acids. The CDR3, as DNA: TGTGCCAGCAGCTTAGACCTAGCGGTACTCTCAGAGGAGCAGTTCTTC. This encodes CASSLDLAVLSEEQFF.

V usage is TRBV18 and J usage is TRBJ2-7; 7 positions agree with TRBD1. With V trimmed by 2 bases and J by 3 bases, 4 bases remained unmatched. Germline V gene sequence: CDR1 KGHSH, CDR2 LQKENI. CDR3 length: 14 residues. The CDR3 nucleotides are TGTGCCAGCTCACCAAGGGGACAGAACTACGAGCAGTACTTC. Protein: CASSPRGQNYEQYF.

This sequence joins TRBV7-3 and TRBJ2-1; 8 bases line up with TRBD1. Germline assignment: CDR1 SGHTA and CDR2 FQGTGA. This CDR3 is 14 amino acids long. V dropped 1 base and J dropped 8; count of bases not matched to a gene: 4. The DNA for the CDR3 is TGTGCCAGCAGCTTAATTGGACAGGGTCATGAGCAGTTCTTC. This gives the protein CASSLIGQGHEQFF.

This clonotype has at least ten counts. This sequence joins TRBV5-1 and TRBJ2-7, with 7 bases matching TRBD2. Germline-derived CDR1 and CDR2 are SGHRS and YFSETQ. This CDR3 has 12 residues. V was clipped by 3 bases and J by 6 bases; unmatched bases: 3. CDR3 coding DNA: TGCGCCAGCAGCTCAGGCGGGGGCGAGCAGTACTTC. Protein: CASSSGGGEQYF.

The rearrangement uses TRBV29-1 and TRBJ2-2, with 8 bases fitting TRBD1. Germline CDR1 and CDR2: SQVTM and ANQGSEA. V lost 7 bases and J lost 6; bases outside the gene matches: 4. This CDR3 region has 12 residues. CDR3 loop: CSAYRGSGELFF. CDR3 DNA: TGCAGCGCCTACAGGGGGTCCGGGGAGCTGTTTTTT.

This sequence joins TRBV19 and TRBJ2-1; 7 bases are shared with TRBD1. CDR1 LNHDA and CDR2 SQIVND come from the germline V gene (reference sequence). With V trimmed by 6 bases and J by 4 bases, 9 bases remained unmatched. This CDR3 spans 15 amino acids. CDR3 sequence (DNA): TGTGCCAGTAGGACCTTCGGACAGGCATACAATGAGCAGTTCTTC. Amino acid sequence: CASRTFGQAYNEQFF.

This clonotype showed up just a few times. The rearrangement joins TRBV9 to TRBJ2-7, with 7 bases matching TRBD1. CDR3 size: 14 residues. Germline assignment: CDR1 SGDLS and CDR2 YYNGEE. V lost 0 bases and J lost 6; bases outside the gene matches: 6. Here the CDR3 reads CASSVDLGQREQYF. The CDR3 DNA follows: TGTGCCAGCAGCGTAGATTTGGGACAGCGCGAGCAGTACTTC.

This clonotype appeared a single time. The CDR3 protein is CASSYLLETSDTQYF. The CDR3 bases are TGTGCCAGCAGTTACCTACTAGAGACATCAGATACGCAGTATTTT. The chain carries TRBV6-6 and TRBJ2-3, with D tentatively TRBD2 (5 bases). The V and J ends lost 2 bases and 4 bases respectively, with 13 bases between them. The germline V gene has CDR1 MNHNY and CDR2 SVGAGI (reference sequence). The CDR3 loop spans 15 amino acids.

The chain has TRBV9 and TRBJ1-1; 7 nucleotides line up with TRBD1. The CDR3 runs to 15 residues. Trimming cost V 0 bases and J 1 base; bases outside gene matches: 3. Germline V gene lookup returns CDR1 SGDLS and CDR2 YYNGEE. CDR3 sequence: CASSVGDSKNTEAFF. The CDR3, as DNA: TGTGCCAGCAGCGTAGGGGACAGTAAGAACACTGAAGCTTTCTTT.

A few counts support this clonotype. This rearrangement joins TRBV5-6 to TRBJ2-1; possibly TRBD1 for D (5 bases). The DNA matches TRBJ2-7 better at its end, which makes the J call doubtful. This CDR3 spans 15 amino acids. The germline CDR1 and CDR2 sequences are SGHDT and YYEEEE. In DNA form, the CDR3 reads TGTGCCAGCAGCTTGCTAGACAGCCAACGGGACGAGCAGTACTTC. This codes for CASSLLDSQRDEQYF.

The rearrangement joins TRBV19 to TRBJ2-5; 11 bases are a match to TRBD1. V lost 5 bases to trimming and J lost 5 bases; unmatched junction nucleotides: 16. The CDR3 runs 18 residues. Looked up from germline, CDR1 is LNHDA and CDR2 is SQIVND (reference sequence). The CDR3 DNA reads TGTGCCAGTAGTCAGTGGACAGGGGGCGCGGGGTCGCGGGAGACCCAGTACTTC. Translation gives CASSQWTGGAGSRETQYF.

This clonotype turned up a few times. The chain recombines TRBV5-4 with TRBJ2-5, with TRBD1 identical over 8 bases. The V and J ends lost 4 bases and 3 bases, in that order; junction bases with no gene match: 5. The CDR3 length is 14 residues. Germline CDR1 is SGHNT and CDR2 is YYREEE (reference sequence). CDR3 amino acids: CASSKLTGEETQYF. In DNA, the CDR3 is TGTGCCAGCAGCAAATTGACAGGGGAAGAGACCCAGTACTTC. Full variable domain (missing parts from reference TRBV5-4 and TRBJ2-5): ETGVTQSPTHLIKTRGQQVTLRCSSQSGHNTVSWYQQALGQGPQFIFQYYREEENGRGNFPPRFSGLQFPNYSSELNVNALELDDSALYLCASSKLTGEETQYFGPGTRLLVL.

This clonotype was seen only a few times. The rearrangement links TRBV10-2 to TRBJ1-2; D may be TRBD1 (5 bases). Trimming took off 8 bases at V and 4 bases at J, with 17 bases between the two ends. In germline, CDR1 is WSHSY, CDR2 SAAADI. The length of the CDR3 is 14 residues. The CDR3 bases are TGCGCCAGCTCGCCCGGGGCAATATTCTATGGCTACACCTTC. Protein sequence: CASSPGAIFYGYTF.

As DNA, the CDR3 is TGTGCCAGCAGTTTGGGGACCCCTCCCTACGAGCAGTACTTC. It yields the protein CASSLGTPPYEQYF. The genes are TRBV12-3 or TRBV12-4 and TRBJ2-7; D is tentatively TRBD1 or TRBD2 (5 bases each). This CDR3 has 14 amino acids. V was trimmed by 3 bases and J by 2 bases, leaving 11 bases between them.